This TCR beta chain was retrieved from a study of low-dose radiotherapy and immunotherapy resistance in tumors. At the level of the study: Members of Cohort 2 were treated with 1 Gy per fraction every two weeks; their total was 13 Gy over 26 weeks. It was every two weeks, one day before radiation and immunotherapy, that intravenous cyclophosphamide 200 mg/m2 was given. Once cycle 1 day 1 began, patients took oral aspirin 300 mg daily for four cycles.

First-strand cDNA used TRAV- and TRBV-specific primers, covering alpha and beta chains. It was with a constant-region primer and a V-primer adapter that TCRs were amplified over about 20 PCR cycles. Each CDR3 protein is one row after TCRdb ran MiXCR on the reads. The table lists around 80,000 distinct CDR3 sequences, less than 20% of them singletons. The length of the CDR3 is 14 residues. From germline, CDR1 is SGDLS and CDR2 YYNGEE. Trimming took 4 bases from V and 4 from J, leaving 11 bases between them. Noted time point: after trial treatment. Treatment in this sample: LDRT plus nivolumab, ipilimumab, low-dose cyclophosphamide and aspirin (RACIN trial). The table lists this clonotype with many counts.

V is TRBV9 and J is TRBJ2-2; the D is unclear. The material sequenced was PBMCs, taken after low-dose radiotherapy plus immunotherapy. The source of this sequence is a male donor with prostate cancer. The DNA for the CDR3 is TGTGCCAGCAGCCCAAGACCTGGCACCGGGGAGCTGTTTTTT. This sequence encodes CASSPRPGTGELFF.